Sequencing of this T cell receptor (beta chain) was carried out in a study of blood T cell repertoires in COVID-19. Assay: immunoSEQ multiplex PCR; the TCRdb copy retains only in-frame clones and omits some. The sample holds around 80,000 clones, over 75% seen once. This clone came up once. Looked up from germline, CDR1 is WSHSY and CDR2 is SAAADI. The J segment lost 2 bases and the V segment lost 4 bases, leaving 2 bases of the junction unmatched. The length of the CDR3 is 14 residues. The sequencing input was peripheral blood. The sequence was obtained from a man older than 75 with acute or convalescent COVID-19. The chain links TRBV10-2 to TRBJ1-5, with TRBD1 identical over 7 bases. The CDR3 bases are TGCGCCAGCAGTGGACAGGGAGGCAATCAGCCCCAGCATTTT. Translation gives CASSGQGGNQPQHF.